Sequencing of this TCR beta chain was carried out in a study of blood T cell repertoires in COVID-19. Study-wide context: Researchers got acute and convalescent COVID-19 samples from the United States, Italy and Spain. Nucleic acid was either cDNA or gDNA, and it came from T cells, B-cell-depleted T cells, or PBMCs.

Which cohort a participant joined came from the clinical history participants gave. Generated by immunoSEQ multiplex PCR, the TCRdb table keeps only in-frame clones and is missing some. The sample lists fewer than 250,000 clones; 86% were seen once. This sequence was found in a woman between 40 and 50 years old in a cohort exposed to, infected with or recovered from COVID-19 (not recorded which). Sample: PBMCs or T cells enriched from blood (not recorded which).

CDR3: CSVEGQLVGDTQYF. In DNA form, the CDR3 reads TGCAGCGTTGAAGGACAGCTGGTGGGGGATACGCAGTATTTT. V usage is TRBV29-1 and J usage is TRBJ2-3, with a tentative D call TRBD1 (5 bases). Germline values: CDR1 SQVTM, CDR2 ANQGSEA. The CDR3 extends over 14 amino acids. V was pared by 1 base and J by 6 bases, with 14 bases between.